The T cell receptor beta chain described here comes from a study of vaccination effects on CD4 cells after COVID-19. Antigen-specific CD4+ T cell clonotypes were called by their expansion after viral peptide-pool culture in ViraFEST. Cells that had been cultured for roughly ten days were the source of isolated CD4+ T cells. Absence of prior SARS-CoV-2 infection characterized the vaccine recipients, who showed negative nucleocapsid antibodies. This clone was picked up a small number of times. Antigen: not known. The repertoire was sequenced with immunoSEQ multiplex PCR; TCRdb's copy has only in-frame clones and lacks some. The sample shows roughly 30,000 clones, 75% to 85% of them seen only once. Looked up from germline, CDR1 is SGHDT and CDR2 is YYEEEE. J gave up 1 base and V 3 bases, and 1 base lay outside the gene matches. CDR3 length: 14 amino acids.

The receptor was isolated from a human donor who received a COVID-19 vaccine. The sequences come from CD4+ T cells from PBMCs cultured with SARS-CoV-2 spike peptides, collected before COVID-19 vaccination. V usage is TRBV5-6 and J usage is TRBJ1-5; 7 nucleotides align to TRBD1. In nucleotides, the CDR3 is TGTGCCAGCAGCTGGGGACAGAGCAATCAGCCCCAGCATTTT. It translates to CASSWGQSNQPQHF.